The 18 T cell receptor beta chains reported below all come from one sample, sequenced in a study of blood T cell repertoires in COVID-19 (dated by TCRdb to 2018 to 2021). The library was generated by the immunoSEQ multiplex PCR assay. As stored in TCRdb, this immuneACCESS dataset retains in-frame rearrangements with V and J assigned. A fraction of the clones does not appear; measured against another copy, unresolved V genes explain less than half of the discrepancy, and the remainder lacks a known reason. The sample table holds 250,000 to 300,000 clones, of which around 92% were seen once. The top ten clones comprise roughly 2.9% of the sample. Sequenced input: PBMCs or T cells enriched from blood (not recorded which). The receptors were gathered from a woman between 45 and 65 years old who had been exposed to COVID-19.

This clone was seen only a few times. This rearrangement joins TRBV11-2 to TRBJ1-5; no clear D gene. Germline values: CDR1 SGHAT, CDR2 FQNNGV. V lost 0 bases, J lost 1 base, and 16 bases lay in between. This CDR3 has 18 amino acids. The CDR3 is CASSLDRNSWRSNQPQHF. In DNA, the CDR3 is TGTGCCAGCAGCTTAGATAGGAACTCTTGGAGGAGCAATCAGCCCCAGCATTTT.

In DNA, the CDR3 is TGTGCCAGCAGCCAAGGACAGACCGGGGAGCTGTTTTTT. Protein sequence: CASSQGQTGELFF. The gene calls are TRBV7-9 and TRBJ2-2; a possible D gene is TRBD1 (6 bases). CDR1 is SEHNR, CDR2 FQNEAQ, per germline (reference sequence). Trimming stripped 5 bases from V and 5 bases from J, with 9 bases between. The CDR3 has 13 residues. The variable domain in full, completed from reference TRBV7-9 and TRBJ2-2, reads DTGVSQNPRHKITKRGQNVTFRCDPISEHNRLYWYRQTLGQGPEFLTYFQNEAQLEKSRLLSDRFSAERPKGSFSTLEIQRTEQGDSAMYLCASSQGQTGELFFGEGSRLTVL.

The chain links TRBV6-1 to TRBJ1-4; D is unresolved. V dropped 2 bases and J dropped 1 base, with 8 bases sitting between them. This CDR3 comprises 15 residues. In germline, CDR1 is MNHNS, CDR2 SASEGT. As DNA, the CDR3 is TGTGCCAGCAGTGAATCTAGGCTAACTAATGAAAAACTGTTTTTT. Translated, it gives CASSESRLTNEKLFF.

The chain's CDR3 is CASSLDRDWNEQYF. The CDR3 bases are TGTGCCAGCAGCCTTGACAGGGATTGGAACGAGCAGTACTTC. V gene TRBV11-1 combines with J gene TRBJ2-7, with 7 bases that match TRBD1. Germline assignment: CDR1 SGHAT and CDR2 FQDESV (reference sequence). Unmatched junction bases numbered 9, after V lost 5 bases and J lost 5 bases. This CDR3 region has 14 residues. Variable domain in full (rest from reference TRBV11-1 and TRBJ2-7): EAEVAQSPRYKITEKSQAVAFWCDPISGHATLYWYRQILGQGPELLVQFQDESVVDDSQLPKDRFSAERLKGVDSTLKIQPAELGDSAMYLCASSLDRDWNEQYFGPGTRLTVT.

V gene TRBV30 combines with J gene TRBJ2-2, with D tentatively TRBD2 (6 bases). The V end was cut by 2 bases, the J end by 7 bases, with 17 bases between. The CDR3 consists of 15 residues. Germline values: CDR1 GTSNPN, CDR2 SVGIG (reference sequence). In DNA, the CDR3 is TGTGCCTGGAGTCTTCGGGGGACGGGTCTCGGGGAGCTGTTTTTT. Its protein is CAWSLRGTGLGELFF.

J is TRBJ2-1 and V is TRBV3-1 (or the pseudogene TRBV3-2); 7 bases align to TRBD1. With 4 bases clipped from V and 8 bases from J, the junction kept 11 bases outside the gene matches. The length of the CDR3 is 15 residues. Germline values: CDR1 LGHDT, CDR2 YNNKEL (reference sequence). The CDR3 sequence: CASSPQGVGVDEQFF. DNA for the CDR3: TGTGCCAGCAGCCCCCAGGGGGTGGGTGTTGATGAGCAGTTCTTC.

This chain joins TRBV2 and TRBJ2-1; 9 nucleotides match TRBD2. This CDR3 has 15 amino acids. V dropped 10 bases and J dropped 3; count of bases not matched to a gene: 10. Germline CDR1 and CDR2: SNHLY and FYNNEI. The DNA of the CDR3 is TGTGCCACCTCTCGGGCTAGCGGGGACTACAATGAGCAGTTCTTC. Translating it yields CATSRASGDYNEQFF. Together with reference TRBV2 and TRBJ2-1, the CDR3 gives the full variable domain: EPEVTQTPSHQVTQMGQEVILRCVPISNHLYFYWYRQILGQKVEFLVSFYNNEISEKSEIFDDQFSVERPDGSNFTLKIRSTKLEDSAMYFCATSRASGDYNEQFFGPGTRLTVL.

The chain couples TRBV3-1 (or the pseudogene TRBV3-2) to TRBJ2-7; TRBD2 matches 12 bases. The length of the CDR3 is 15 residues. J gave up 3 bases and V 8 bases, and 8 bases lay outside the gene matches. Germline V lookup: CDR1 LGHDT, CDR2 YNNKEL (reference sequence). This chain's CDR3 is CASSYAGLAGYEQYF. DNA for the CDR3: TGTGCCAGCTCCTACGCGGGACTAGCGGGCTACGAGCAGTACTTC.

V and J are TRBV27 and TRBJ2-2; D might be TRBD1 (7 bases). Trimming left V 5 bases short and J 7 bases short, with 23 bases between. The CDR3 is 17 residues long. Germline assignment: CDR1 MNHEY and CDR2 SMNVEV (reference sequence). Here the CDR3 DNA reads TGTGCCAGCAGTCCCCTCGCCGGAGGGGGCTTTGGCGGGGAGCTGTTTTTT. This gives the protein CASSPLAGGGFGGELFF.

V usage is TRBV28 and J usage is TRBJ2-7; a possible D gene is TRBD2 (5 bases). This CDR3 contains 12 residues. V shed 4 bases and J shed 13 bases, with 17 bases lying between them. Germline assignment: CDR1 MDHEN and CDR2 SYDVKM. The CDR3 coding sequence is TGTGCCAGCAGTTCCCAGCACAGCGGCATATACTTC. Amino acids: CASSSQHSGIYF.

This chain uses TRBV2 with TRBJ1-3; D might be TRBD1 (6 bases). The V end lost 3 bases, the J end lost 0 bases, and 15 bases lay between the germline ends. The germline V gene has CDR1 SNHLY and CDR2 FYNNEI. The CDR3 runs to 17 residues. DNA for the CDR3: TGTGCCAGCAGTGATAGTTACAGGGTTCGCTCTGGAAACACCATATATTTT. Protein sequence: CASSDSYRVRSGNTIYF.

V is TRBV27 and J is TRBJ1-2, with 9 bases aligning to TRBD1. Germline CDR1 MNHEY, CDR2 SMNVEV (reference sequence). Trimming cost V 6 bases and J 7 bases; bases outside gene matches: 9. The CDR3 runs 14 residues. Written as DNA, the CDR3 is TGTGCCAGCAGCCCGACCAGACAGGGGGTTGGCTACACCTTC. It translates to CASSPTRQGVGYTF.

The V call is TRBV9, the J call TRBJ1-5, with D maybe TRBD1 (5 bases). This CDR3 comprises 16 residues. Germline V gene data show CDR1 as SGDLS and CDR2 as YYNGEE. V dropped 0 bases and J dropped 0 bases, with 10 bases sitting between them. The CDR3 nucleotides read TGTGCCAGCAGCGTAGGTCCAGGGATTAGCAATCAGCCCCAGCATTTT. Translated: CASSVGPGISNQPQHF.

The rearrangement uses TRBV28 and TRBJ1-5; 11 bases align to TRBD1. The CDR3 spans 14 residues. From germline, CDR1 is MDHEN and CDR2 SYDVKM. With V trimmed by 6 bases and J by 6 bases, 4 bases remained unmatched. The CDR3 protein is CASRGTGGVQPQHF. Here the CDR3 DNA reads TGTGCCAGCAGGGGGACAGGGGGGGTTCAGCCCCAGCATTTT.

The CDR3 loop reads CASSQSLNRDSGYTF. CDR3 DNA sequence: TGTGCCAGCAGCCAATCTCTCAACAGGGACAGTGGCTACACCTTC. The rearrangement links TRBV5-4 to TRBJ1-2; 7 nucleotides agree with TRBD1. This CDR3 is built from 15 residues. The germline V gene has CDR1 SGHNT and CDR2 YYREEE (reference sequence). The trim removed 4 bases at V and 7 bases at J, leaving 13 bases unmatched.

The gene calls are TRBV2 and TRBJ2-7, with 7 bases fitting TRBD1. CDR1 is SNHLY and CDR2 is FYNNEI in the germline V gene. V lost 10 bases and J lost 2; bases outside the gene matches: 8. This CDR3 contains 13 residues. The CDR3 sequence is CATVSGTAYEQYF. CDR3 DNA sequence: TGTGCCACAGTTTCCGGGACAGCCTACGAGCAGTACTTC.

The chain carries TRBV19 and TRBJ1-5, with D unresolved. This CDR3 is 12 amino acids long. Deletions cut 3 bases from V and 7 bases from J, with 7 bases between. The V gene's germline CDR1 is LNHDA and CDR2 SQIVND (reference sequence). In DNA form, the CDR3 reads TGTGCCAGTAGTATCTCTCGGCAGCCCCAGCATTTT. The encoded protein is CASSISRQPQHF.

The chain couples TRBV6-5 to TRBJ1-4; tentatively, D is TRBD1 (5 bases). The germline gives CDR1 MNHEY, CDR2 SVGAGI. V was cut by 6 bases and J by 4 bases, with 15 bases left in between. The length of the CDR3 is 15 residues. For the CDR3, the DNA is TGTGCCAGCAGCCCCGGACGGGACTATAATGAAAAACTGTTTTTT. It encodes CASSPGRDYNEKLFF.